This passage covers 17 T cell receptor beta chains from one sample sequenced in a study of T cells in Graves' hyperthyroidism and ophthalmopathy. From RNA transcripts, TCR beta CDR3 regions were amplified. The HTBI primer set served for first-round RT-PCR of the TCR CDR3. TCRdb reanalysed the multiplex PCR reads using MiXCR and keeps one entry per CDR3 protein. The data contain about half a million distinct CDR3 sequences, about 16% of them singletons. Sequenced input: blood. These receptors were collected from a woman aged 30 to 39 with Graves' ophthalmopathy.

This clonotype was seen many times. The chain couples TRBV30 to TRBJ2-7, with a weak D call TRBD2 (7 bases). CDR1 is GTSNPN and CDR2 is SVGIG in the germline V gene (reference sequence). V dropped 2 bases and J dropped 1 base, with 12 bases sitting between them. This CDR3 is 14 amino acids long. For the CDR3, the DNA is TGTGCCTGGAGTATCGGGGGGCTTTCCTACGAGCAGTACTTC. Protein product: CAWSIGGLSYEQYF.

This clonotype appeared many times. The V call is TRBV30, the J call TRBJ2-7; TRBD1 agrees at 9 bases. Trimming took 3 bases from V and 6 from J; bases not matched to a gene: 15. This CDR3 has 16 residues. Germline assignment: CDR1 GTSNPN and CDR2 SVGIG (reference sequence). As DNA, the CDR3 is TGTGCCTGGAGAGGGAATGCCGGGACAGGGAGGTCCGAGCAGTACTTC. It is translated as CAWRGNAGTGRSEQYF. The full variable domain, its missing parts supplied by reference TRBV30 and TRBJ2-7, is SQTIHQWPATLVQPVGSPLSLECTVEGTSNPNLYWYRQAAGRGLQLLFYSVGIGQISSEVPQNLSASRPQDRQFILSSKKLLLSDSGFYLCAWRGNAGTGRSEQYFGPGTRLTVT.

With respect to this clonotype: One end of the junction varies from germline; a read error may be responsible. The chain uses TRBV14 and TRBJ2-1; 8 bases are shared with TRBD1. Germline CDR1 is SGHDN and CDR2 is FVKESK. The CDR3 contains 14 residues. CDR3 nucleotide sequence: TGTGCCAGCAGCCAAGGACAGGGGTTCAATGGGCAGTTCTTC. Amino acid sequence: CASSQGQGFNGQFF.

The chain joins TRBV4-3 to TRBJ2-1; unclear D gene. Germline lookup yields CDR1 LGHNA and CDR2 YSLEER. The CDR3 has 15 amino acids. Trimming removed 1 base from V and 7 bases from J, with 14 bases in between. The CDR3 DNA is TGCGCCAGCAGCCAAGCGATAGCCCCCGGGAATGAGCAGTTCTTC. It specifies CASSQAIAPGNEQFF.

The chain uses TRBV7-9 and TRBJ2-1; no reliable D call. Germline CDR1 SEHNR, CDR2 FQNEAQ (reference sequence). V was clipped by 5 bases and J by 4 bases, with 6 bases between them. CDR3 length: 12 residues. DNA for the CDR3: TGTGCCAGCAGCCCGCTTTACAATGAGCAGTTCTTC. Translating it yields CASSPLYNEQFF. The variable domain in full, completed from reference TRBV7-9 and TRBJ2-1, reads DTGVSQNPRHKITKRGQNVTFRCDPISEHNRLYWYRQTLGQGPEFLTYFQNEAQLEKSRLLSDRFSAERPKGSFSTLEIQRTEQGDSAMYLCASSPLYNEQFFGPGTRLTVL.

The chain has TRBV7-2 and TRBJ1-1; D unresolved. V lost 4 bases, J lost 4 bases, and 10 bases lay in between. Germline loops: CDR1 SGHTA, CDR2 FQGNSA. The CDR3 length is 13 residues. CDR3 bases: TGTGCCAGCAGCTCTCAGACGAGCACTGAAGCTTTCTTT. Its protein product is CASSSQTSTEAFF.

This clonotype was counted many times. The chain carries TRBV9 and TRBJ1-3; tentatively, D is TRBD1 (5 bases). This CDR3 spans 16 amino acids. Trimming took off 4 bases at V and 0 bases at J, with 14 bases between the two ends. The germline V gene has CDR1 SGDLS and CDR2 YYNGEE. As DNA, the CDR3 is TGTGCCAGCAGCTTCGCCGGGACGGCCTCTGGAAACACCATATATTTT. Protein product: CASSFAGTASGNTIYF.

This clonotype was counted many times. The CDR3 nucleotides are TGCGCCAGCAGCTTGACCGGGACAGGACGTCCGAGCACTGAAGCTTTCTTT. Translated: CASSLTGTGRPSTEAFF. This chain uses TRBV5-1 with TRBJ1-1; 8 bases are shared with TRBD1. CDR3 size: 17 residues. Germline V CDR1 and CDR2: SGHRS, YFSETQ. V lost 1 base to trimming and J lost 4 bases; unmatched junction nucleotides: 12.

This clonotype was found a few times. The chain has TRBV12-3 or TRBV12-4 and TRBJ1-1; D is perhaps TRBD1 (6 bases). V was cut by 7 bases and J by 11 bases, with 17 bases left in between. The CDR3 is made up of 12 amino acids. The CDR3 DNA follows: TGTGCCAGCACCGACGGGGGGCCGGCGGCTTTCTTT. Protein sequence: CASTDGGPAAFF.

This clonotype appeared a few times. The chain links TRBV29-1 to TRBJ2-2; perhaps D is TRBD1 or TRBD2 (6 bases each). V lost 5 bases to trimming and J lost 3 bases, with 10 bases between them. Germline lookup yields CDR1 SQVTM and CDR2 ANQGSEA. The CDR3 is 13 amino acids. The CDR3: CSVIRGDTGELFF. CDR3 coding DNA: TGCAGCGTTATTAGGGGGGACACCGGGGAGCTGTTTTTT.

This clonotype occurred many times. The V gene is TRBV2, the J gene TRBJ1-1; the D gene is possibly TRBD1 (6 bases). Between the trimmed V and J ends, which lost 7 bases and 4 bases, there was a span of 13 bases. Germline V gives CDR1 SNHLY, CDR2 FYNNEI. The CDR3 covers 13 residues. Here the CDR3 reads CASILQGPTEAFF. The CDR3 nucleotides read TGTGCCAGCATCTTACAGGGTCCCACTGAAGCTTTCTTT.

This chain uses TRBV6-1 with TRBJ2-2; D may be TRBD2 (6 bases). Trimming pared 6 bases from V and 4 bases from J, leaving 9 bases between. The CDR3 runs 13 residues. The germline gives CDR1 MNHNS, CDR2 SASEGT. CDR3 residues: CASREGPTGELFF. CDR3 nucleotides: TGTGCCAGCAGGGAGGGGCCCACCGGGGAGCTGTTTTTT.

This clonotype was seen a few times. The J gene is TRBJ2-3, the V gene TRBV20-1; a possible D gene is TRBD2 (6 bases). The V gene's germline CDR1 is DFQATT and CDR2 SNEGSKA (reference sequence). V gave up 7 bases and J gave up 0 bases, with 14 bases separating them. This CDR3 has 14 amino acids. The CDR3 sequence is CSGEGGNSTDTQYF. As DNA, the CDR3 is TGCAGTGGAGAGGGCGGGAACAGCACAGATACGCAGTATTTT.

This clonotype was seen at least ten times. The J gene is TRBJ2-7, the V gene TRBV6-6, with D perhaps being TRBD1 or TRBD2 (5 bases each). Per germline, CDR1 MNHNY and CDR2 SVGAGI (reference sequence). Trimming pared 0 bases from V and 3 bases from J, leaving 15 bases between. This CDR3 region has 16 residues. Here the CDR3 reads CASSYSWGSRSYEQYF. The CDR3 bases are TGTGCCAGCAGTTACTCGTGGGGGAGCCGCAGCTACGAGCAGTACTTC.

This clonotype was found many times. The chain joins TRBV28 to TRBJ2-1, with 8 bases lining up with TRBD2. V was pared by 1 base and J by 9 bases, with 11 bases of the junction left unmatched. The CDR3 consists of 16 residues. Looked up from germline, CDR1 is MDHEN and CDR2 is SYDVKM. The CDR3 coding sequence is TGTGCCAGCAGTTTATCGAGCGGGAGAGCCGTCAGTGAGCAGTTCTTC. Its translation: CASSLSSGRAVSEQFF.

A remark on this clonotype: Possible read error: a much larger clone is one base away. The chain is built from TRBV3-1 and TRBJ1-1, with D unclear. Germline CDR1 is LGHDT and CDR2 is YNNKEL (reference sequence). CDR3 length: 15 amino acids. The DNA of the CDR3 is TGTGCCAGCGGCCAAGATCCGGGGTCCGGCACTGAAGCTTTCTTT. Its translation is CASGQDPGSGTEAFF.

As for this clonotype: Sequence at one end of the junction differs from germline and may be a read error. The V call is TRBV12-3 or TRBV12-4, the J call TRBJ2-7; the match to TRBD2 covers 10 bases. There are 18 residues in the CDR3. The CDR3 spells CAGSSLSTRLAGSYEQYF. The CDR3 bases are TGTGCCGGCAGTTCCCTCTCCACCAGACTAGCGGGCTCCTACGAGCAGTACTTC.